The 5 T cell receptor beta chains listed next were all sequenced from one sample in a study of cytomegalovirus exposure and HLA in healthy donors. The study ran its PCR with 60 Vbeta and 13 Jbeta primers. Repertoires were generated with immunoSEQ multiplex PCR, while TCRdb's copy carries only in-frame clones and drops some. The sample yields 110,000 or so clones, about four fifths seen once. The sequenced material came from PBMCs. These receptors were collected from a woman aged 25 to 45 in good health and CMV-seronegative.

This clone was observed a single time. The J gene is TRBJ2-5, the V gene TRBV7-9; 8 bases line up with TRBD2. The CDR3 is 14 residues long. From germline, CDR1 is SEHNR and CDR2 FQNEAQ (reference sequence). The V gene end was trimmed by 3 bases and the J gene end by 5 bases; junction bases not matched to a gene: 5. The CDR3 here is CASSFREGLETQYF. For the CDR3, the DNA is TGTGCCAGCAGCTTTCGGGAGGGCCTGGAGACCCAGTACTTC.

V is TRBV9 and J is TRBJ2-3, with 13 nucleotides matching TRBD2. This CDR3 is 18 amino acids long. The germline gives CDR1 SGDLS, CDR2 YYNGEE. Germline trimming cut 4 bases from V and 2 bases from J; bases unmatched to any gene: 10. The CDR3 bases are TGTGCCAGCAGCCCGAGGGACGGGACTAGCGGGGTCACAGATACGCAGTATTTT. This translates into CASSPRDGTSGVTDTQYF.

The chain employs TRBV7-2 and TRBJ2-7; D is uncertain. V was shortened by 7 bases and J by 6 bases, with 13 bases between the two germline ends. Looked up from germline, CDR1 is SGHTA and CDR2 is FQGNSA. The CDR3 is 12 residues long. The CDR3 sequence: CASNAEWSEQYF. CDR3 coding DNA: TGTGCCAGCAACGCGGAGTGGAGCGAGCAGTACTTC.

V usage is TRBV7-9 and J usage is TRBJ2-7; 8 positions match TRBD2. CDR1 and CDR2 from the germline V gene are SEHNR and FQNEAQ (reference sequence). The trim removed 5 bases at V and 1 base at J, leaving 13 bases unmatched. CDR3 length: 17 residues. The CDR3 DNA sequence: TGTGCCAGCAGCCCTCGGACGGGACTAGTCGGGTCCTACGAGCAGTACTTC. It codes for CASSPRTGLVGSYEQYF.

CDR3 sequence reads: CASSVADGELFF. For the CDR3, the DNA is TGTGCCAGCAGCGTGGCTGATGGGGAGCTGTTTTTT. The chain employs TRBV9 and TRBJ2-2; unclear D gene. The CDR3 has 12 amino acids. The V end lost 2 bases, the J end lost 8 bases, and 7 bases lay between the germline ends. CDR1 SGDLS and CDR2 YYNGEE come from the germline V gene.